The source of this T cell receptor beta chain is a study of a mutant IDH1 vaccine in newly diagnosed glioma (dated by TCRdb to the early 2020s). Notes on the research overall: Vaccination began 4-6 weeks after radiotherapy alone, or alongside temozolomide cycles in the chemotherapy-containing groups. The approximately 30 treated patients were around 60% male and around 40% female, with a mean age of around 40 years. Prior to enrollment, patients had been given standard therapy consisting of radiotherapy alone, temozolomide alone, or radiochemotherapy with temozolomide, with the combination given to most patients. The week-35 safety follow-up was designated visit V12, and the week-47 end of study was designated visit V13. Peripheral blood samples were drawn at six visits, namely V03 (baseline), V05, V07, V10, V12 and V13. For exploratory analyses, approximately 25 treated patients had longitudinal TCRB deep sequencing done wherever samples were available.

What the study reported, not specific to this receptor: Pseudoprogression appeared unrelated to alterations in the top peripheral T cell clonotypes detected by TCRB sequencing. Across multiple MHC alleles, vaccine-induced immune responses were seen in just over 90% of patients. Selection of PBMC samples for TCRB deep sequencing was based on availability. According to the authors, sample limitations meant that analyses of patient blood samples could not be reproduced.

The time point label on this specimen signifies: week 35, safety follow-up. Every vaccine dose consisted of 300 ug of a 20-mer mutant IDH1 peptide in Montanide, administered subcutaneously together with topical imiquimod. Eight vaccinations were administered to patients in weeks 1, 3, 5, 7, 11, 15, 19 and 23, corresponding to visits V03 through V10. Newly diagnosed WHO grade 3 or 4 IDH1-mutant astrocytomas showing loss of nuclear ATRX were present in the donors. The samples were drawn from NOA16, a multicentre, single-arm, open-label phase I trial in Germany that tested a mutant IDH1 peptide vaccine in humans for the first time. Genomic DNA for TCRB sequencing was extracted from EDTA blood using the DNeasy Blood and Tissue Kit. Between the V and J ends, shortened by 4 bases and 7 bases respectively, the junction contains 15 bases. According to the germline V gene, CDR1 reads SGHDT and CDR2 reads YYEEEE. The CDR3 spans 13 residues, from the cysteine through the phenylalanine. Here the CDR3 DNA is all that survives: 39 bases in frame from base 1.

Libraries were made using the immunoSEQ multiplex PCR assay. The hsTCRB Kit was used according to the manufacturer's protocol to amplify rearranged TCR beta chain sequences. Sequencing of TCRB libraries was carried out on an Illumina MiSeq. Regarding the original processing steps: The kit vendor's proprietary platform handled demultiplexing, trimming and gene mapping. TCRdb carries this immuneACCESS record with in-frame sequences only. Its versions omit some clonotypes, under half of them owing to an unresolved V gene in the studies checked, with the rest unexplained. Clonal size and the V and J genes are those of that table, whereas D and trimming came from the DNA. The sample table lists about 74,000 clones, 70% to 90% of them with a count of one. The top ten clones comprise about 2% of the sample. A remark on this clone: Its cognate antigen has yet to be identified. No much larger clonotype is one base removed from it; base qualities were not supplied.

The TCR comes from a young man with glioma. The chain employs TRBV5-6 and TRBJ2-7; the D call is tentative, TRBD1 or TRBD2, as each matches 5 bases. The source material was PBMCs, sampled from a glioma patient whose treatment included an IDH1 peptide vaccine. The CDR3 protein is CASSLGAGYEQYF. Here is the DNA: TGTGCCAGCAGCCTCGGGGCAGGGTATGAGCAGTACTTC.